This TCR beta chain was sequenced during a study of blood T cell repertoires in COVID-19. The wider study: The samples span acute and convalescent COVID-19 from the United States, Italy and Spain.

Germline V gene data show CDR1 as SGHNT and CDR2 as YENEEA. This CDR3 is 14 amino acids long. The V end was cut by 3 bases, the J end by 1 base, with 10 bases between. Assay used: immunoSEQ multiplex PCR; TCRdb lists only in-frame clones, some missing. The sample lists tens of thousands of clones, roughly 82% occurring once. The chain has TRBV11-3 and TRBJ2-7; D gene uncertain. The TCR sequence derives from a human donor in a cohort sampled during active COVID-19. The sample taken for sequencing was peripheral blood. The CDR3 region has the DNA TGTGCCAGCAGCTTCACCTACAGTTCCTACGAGCAGTACTTC. It yields the protein CASSFTYSSYEQYF.